The source of this TCR beta chain is a study of blood T cell repertoires in COVID-19. Study-wide context: Specimens from acute and convalescent COVID-19 originated in the United States, Italy and Spain. The cDNA or gDNA used as material had been derived from T cells, B-cell-depleted T cells, or PBMCs.

Followed over time, Seattle patients had been enrolled while infection was active. As originally analysed: Nucleated cell counts were estimated from reference gene primer amplification. Only in-frame clones appear in the TCRdb table, and some are missing; sequencing was by immunoSEQ multiplex PCR. The DNA was the basis for D and trimming; V, J and clone size are from that table. The sample holds around 300,000 clones, almost 90% seen once. This CDR3 has 16 amino acids. V shed 1 base and J 6 bases; nucleotides not matched to a gene: 5. Germline V gives CDR1 SEHNR, CDR2 FQNEAQ (reference sequence). V and J are TRBV7-9 and TRBJ1-4, with TRBD1 matching 10 bases. Sequencing was done on a sample of peripheral blood. This TCR was sampled from a woman between 40 and 50 years old with COVID-19, enrolled during active disease. The CDR3, as DNA: TGTGCCAGCAGCTTAGACGGGACAGGGGAAGATGAAAAACTGTTTTTT. It is translated as CASSLDGTGEDEKLFF.